The entry that follows covers one T cell receptor beta chain sequence. V was cut by 1 base and J by 2 bases, with 20 bases left in between. Looked up from germline, CDR1 is SGHDN and CDR2 is FVKESK. This CDR3 contains 18 residues. All glioblastoma patients lacked an isocitrate dehydrogenase mutation. Blood PBMC samples: pre-vaccination, two weeks post third vaccination, and at tumor progression. TCRB CDR3 was amplified from 2 ug genomic DNA or less. The assay was immunoSEQ multiplex PCR, and TCRdb's table has in-frame clones only and misses some. The sample includes more than 85,000 clones, more than 75% of them seen just once. These data belong to a study of glioma-infiltrating T cells after dendritic cell vaccination.

This receptor was obtained from a human donor with glioblastoma. Source: blood, taken before dendritic cell vaccination. The chain recombines TRBV14 with TRBJ2-5; D might be TRBD2 (5 bases). Written as DNA, the CDR3 is TGTGCCAGCAGCCAAGGAATCACTCGAGGGCGCCCACAAGAGACCCAGTACTTC. It codes for CASSQGITRGRPQETQYF.